The next 30 T cell receptor beta chains were all read from a single sample in a study of shared clonotypes between healthy human individuals (dated by TCRdb to between 2020 and 2021). Library prep was done by the immunoSEQ multiplex PCR assay. TCRdb mirrors the immuneACCESS table, restricted to in-frame sequences. Some clones are absent from its copies; in checked studies, under half trace to an unresolved V gene, and the reason for the others is unknown. For this sample there are a few million clones; 85% to 95% appear just once. Over 0.12% of the sample comes from the top ten. The sample consisted of naive CD4+ T cells sorted from blood. Taken with the paper, the label for cell subset or site translates to: CD45RA+ positively selected. The receptor source for this set is a young man in good health.

This sequence joins TRBV14 and TRBJ1-4; a weak D match, TRBD1 (5 bases). The CDR3 spans 18 residues. Trimming removed 1 base at V and 4 bases at J, with 19 bases between. The V gene's germline CDR1 is SGHDN and CDR2 FVKESK. CDR3 nucleotide sequence: TGTGCCAGCAGCCAAGTGGGGGAGACTCCGACTTTTAATGAAAAACTGTTTTTT. It yields the protein CASSQVGETPTFNEKLFF.

The V gene is TRBV4-1, the J gene TRBJ2-7; no reliable D call. The CDR3 has 17 residues. Trimming removed 2 bases at V and 2 bases at J, with 19 bases between. Germline V gene lookup returns CDR1 MGHRA and CDR2 YSYEKL. The CDR3 reads CASSQQLLNRRTYEQYF. CDR3 nucleotide sequence: TGCGCCAGCAGCCAACAACTCTTAAACCGTAGGACCTACGAGCAGTACTTC.

The CDR3 DNA sequence: TGTGCCAGCAGCTCAGGGCCCCCCGGGGGAAACACCATATATTTT. Protein: CASSSGPPGGNTIYF. The V and J genes are TRBV7-2 and TRBJ1-3; a possible D gene is TRBD1 (5 bases). This CDR3 is 15 amino acids long. V was clipped by 4 bases and J by 4 bases, with 14 bases between them. Germline V lookup: CDR1 SGHTA, CDR2 FQGNSA.

The chain links TRBV7-8 to TRBJ2-7, with 7 bases fitting TRBD1. The germline V gene has CDR1 SGHVS and CDR2 FQNEAQ. This CDR3 has 14 residues. The V and J ends lost 5 bases and 2 bases, in that order; junction bases with no gene match: 6. In DNA, the CDR3 is TGTGCCAGCAGCCTAGGGGGCGCGCCCTACGAGCAGTACTTC. This sequence encodes CASSLGGAPYEQYF.

This chain's CDR3 is CASANTGDYGYTF. As DNA, the CDR3 is TGTGCCAGCGCGAACACAGGGGACTATGGCTACACCTTC. This chain connects TRBV28 to TRBJ1-2; TRBD1 aligns across 7 bases. Germline-derived CDR1 and CDR2 are MDHEN and SYDVKM. This CDR3 region has 13 residues. V lost 8 bases, J lost 3 bases, and 6 bases stayed unmatched.

CDR3 protein: CATRTLSSPLHF. CDR3 DNA sequence: TGTGCCACCCGGACACTTTCTTCACCCCTCCACTTT. V gene TRBV6-5 combines with J gene TRBJ1-6, with D possibly matching TRBD1 (5 bases). Germline lookup yields CDR1 MNHEY and CDR2 SVGAGI. V lost 10 bases to trimming and J lost 9 bases, with 13 bases between them. The CDR3 length is 12 residues.

The chain links TRBV28 to TRBJ2-7; possible D gene TRBD2, 7 bases. The length of the CDR3 is 13 residues. Germline CDR1 MDHEN, CDR2 SYDVKM. Trimming removed 7 bases from V and 0 bases from J, with 10 bases in between. CDR3 in DNA: TGTGCCAGCAAGGGGGGGACCTCCTACGAGCAGTACTTC. It yields the protein CASKGGTSYEQYF.

Concerning this clone itself: The junction shows a germline mismatch at one end, possibly a read error. Other DNA sequences of this sample code for an identical CDR3. This chain joins TRBV7-7 and TRBJ2-3; D is unclear. The V gene's germline CDR1 is SSHAT and CDR2 FNYEAQ (reference sequence). The CDR3 runs 15 residues. CDR3 nucleotides: TGTGCTAGCAGCTTAGGCCTTTCTAGCACAGATACGCAGTATTTT. It translates to CASSLGLSSTDTQYF.

This rearrangement joins TRBV2 to TRBJ2-2; D possibly corresponds to TRBD1 (6 bases). Germline V CDR1 and CDR2: SNHLY, FYNNEI. Trimming left V 7 bases short and J 4 bases short, with 10 bases between. This CDR3 is built from 13 residues. CDR3 in amino acids: CASTLTGTGELFF. DNA for the CDR3: TGTGCCAGCACCCTGACAGGCACCGGGGAGCTGTTTTTT. Filled out from reference TRBV2 and TRBJ2-2, the complete variable domain reads EPEVTQTPSHQVTQMGQEVILRCVPISNHLYFYWYRQILGQKVEFLVSFYNNEISEKSEIFDDQFSVERPDGSNFTLKIRSTKLEDSAMYFCASTLTGTGELFFGEGSRLTVL.

This clone appeared once. This specimen includes other DNA sequences encoding the same CDR3. V gene TRBV29-1 combines with J gene TRBJ1-1, with D unclear. In germline, CDR1 is SQVTM, CDR2 ANQGSEA. V gave up 3 bases and J gave up 0 bases, with 8 bases separating them. This CDR3 is 13 amino acids long. The CDR3 nucleotides read TGCAGCGTTGAGGGAGTATTGAACACTGAAGCTTTCTTT. It yields the protein CSVEGVLNTEAFF. Supplemented by reference TRBV29-1 and TRBJ1-1, the full variable domain reads SAVISQKPSRDICQRGTSLTIQCQVDSQVTMMFWYRQQPGQSLTLIATANQGSEATYESGFVIDKFPISRPNLTFSTLTVSNMSPEDSSIYLCSVEGVLNTEAFFGQGTRLTVV.

This chain connects TRBV5-1 to TRBJ2-2, with 7 bases lining up with TRBD2. This CDR3 has 15 residues. Germline V gene lookup returns CDR1 SGHRS and CDR2 YFSETQ. After removal of 1 base from V and 10 bases from J, the junction contained 10 bases not matched to a gene. The CDR3 DNA sequence: TGCGCCAGCAGCTTGCCGGGAGGTGGGGGAGAGGAGCTGTTTTTT. Protein: CASSLPGGGGEELFF.

Remarks on this clone: Other DNA sequences in the sample encode the same CDR3. The V gene is TRBV4-3, the J gene TRBJ1-1; D call uncertain. This CDR3 region has 13 residues. V dropped 1 base and J dropped 5 bases, with 8 bases sitting between them. Germline CDR1 reads LGHNA; CDR2 reads YSLEER. CDR3 coding DNA: TGCGCCAGCAGCCAAGGAGGGAGAACTGAAGCTTTCTTT. The encoded protein is CASSQGGRTEAFF.

The J gene is TRBJ1-1, the V gene TRBV15; the D is unclear. CDR1 is LNHNV and CDR2 is YYDKDF in the germline V gene (reference sequence). Trimming took 2 bases from V and 4 from J, leaving 11 bases between them. The CDR3 is 14 residues long. The CDR3 is CATSRFRESTEAFF. CDR3 sequence (DNA): TGTGCCACCAGCAGATTTCGAGAAAGCACTGAAGCTTTCTTT. The full variable domain, in which reference TRBV15 and TRBJ1-1 provide the parts outside the CDR3, is DAMVIQNPRYQVTQFGKPVTLSCSQTLNHNVMYWYQQKSSQAPKLLFHYYDKDFNNEADTPDNFQSRRPNTSFCFLDIRSPGLGDTAMYLCATSRFRESTEAFFGQGTRLTVV.

V gene TRBV4-1 combines with J gene TRBJ1-3; possible D gene TRBD1, 6 bases. From germline, CDR1 is MGHRA and CDR2 YSYEKL. CDR3 size: 13 residues. Trimming took 4 bases from V and 7 from J, leaving 11 bases between them. In DNA, the CDR3 is TGCGCCAGCAGCCGGGGGGGCCTCAACACCATATATTTT. It specifies CASSRGGLNTIYF.

The chain joins TRBV11-2 to TRBJ2-5; D possibly corresponds to TRBD1 (5 bases). CDR1 is SGHAT, CDR2 FQNNGV, per germline. V lost 3 bases, J lost 1 base, and 15 bases lay in between. The CDR3 runs 16 residues. Written as DNA, the CDR3 is TGTGCCAGCAGCTTTTTCCAGGGAAGGTTCCAAGAGACCCAGTACTTC. It codes for CASSFFQGRFQETQYF.

The rearrangement uses TRBV14 and TRBJ2-3; D perhaps matches TRBD1 (5 bases). V lost 3 bases to trimming and J lost 9 bases, with 16 bases between them. The CDR3 totals 14 residues. CDR1 and CDR2 from the germline V gene are SGHDN and FVKESK. This CDR3 is CASSHVGAGITQYF. The CDR3, as DNA: TGTGCCAGCAGCCATGTAGGGGCCGGTATCACGCAGTATTTT.

Comments on this clone: The sample contains more than one DNA sequence encoding this CDR3. The chain recombines TRBV5-1 with TRBJ2-5; 11 positions agree with TRBD2. V lost 4 bases and J lost 1; bases outside the gene matches: 6. CDR3 length equals 16 residues. Germline values: CDR1 SGHRS, CDR2 YFSETQ. The CDR3 nucleotides read TGCGCCAGCAGCCCACCTCTAGCGGGGGGCCAAGAGACCCAGTACTTC. The encoded protein is CASSPPLAGGQETQYF. Drawing the rest from reference TRBV5-1 and TRBJ2-5, the complete variable domain is KAGVTQTPRYLIKTRGQQVTLSCSPISGHRSVSWYQQTPGQGLQFLFEYFSETQRNKGNFPGRFSGRQFSNSRSEMNVSTLELGDSALYLCASSPPLAGGQETQYFGPGTRLLVL.

As regards this clone: The identical CDR3 is also encoded by other nucleotide sequences in the sample. This chain connects TRBV7-2 to TRBJ2-3; D possibly corresponds to TRBD1 (6 bases). Germline V gene sequence: CDR1 SGHTA, CDR2 FQGNSA. The CDR3 is 12 residues long. Between the trimmed V and J ends, which lost 4 bases and 7 bases, there was a span of 9 bases. CDR3 residues: CASSSTGYTQYF. The CDR3 DNA sequence: TGTGCCAGCAGCTCTACAGGGTATACGCAGTATTTT.

J is TRBJ2-1 and V is TRBV4-1; D is perhaps TRBD1 (6 bases). The length of the CDR3 is 16 residues. CDR1 is MGHRA, CDR2 YSYEKL, per germline. The V and J ends lost 3 bases and 0 bases respectively, with 12 bases between them. Here the CDR3 reads CASSHGWDNSYNEQFF. The CDR3 DNA reads as TGCGCCAGCAGCCATGGGTGGGACAACTCCTACAATGAGCAGTTCTTC.

This chain connects TRBV7-9 to TRBJ1-1; 7 bases agree with TRBD1. V gave up 3 bases and J gave up 7 bases; unmatched junction bases: 8. The CDR3 contains 14 residues. Germline CDR1 reads SEHNR; CDR2 reads FQNEAQ (reference sequence). Here the CDR3 DNA reads TGTGCCAGCAGCTTTACAGGGGACGGGAATGAAGCTTTCTTT. Encoded protein: CASSFTGDGNEAFF. Complete variable domain (other parts from reference TRBV7-9 and TRBJ1-1): DTGVSQNPRHKITKRGQNVTFRCDPISEHNRLYWYRQTLGQGPEFLTYFQNEAQLEKSRLLSDRFSAERPKGSFSTLEIQRTEQGDSAMYLCASSFTGDGNEAFFGQGTRLTVV.

The chain has TRBV6-6 and TRBJ1-2; D uncertain. Germline V gives CDR1 MNHNY, CDR2 SVGAGI (reference sequence). CDR3 size: 11 residues. Trimming took off 6 bases at V and 8 bases at J, with 10 bases between the two ends. The CDR3 sequence is CASRHPRGYTF. DNA of the CDR3: TGTGCCAGCAGACACCCAAGGGGCTACACCTTC.

The chain links TRBV5-1 to TRBJ2-5; perhaps D is TRBD1 or TRBD2 (5 bases each). The V and J ends lost 4 bases and 1 base respectively, with 17 bases between them. Germline loops: CDR1 SGHRS, CDR2 YFSETQ. The CDR3 totals 16 residues. The CDR3 loop is CASSLWGRRLQETQYF. The DNA of the CDR3 is TGCGCCAGCAGCCTCTGGGGGAGAAGACTCCAAGAGACCCAGTACTTC.

The rearrangement links TRBV18 to TRBJ1-5; perhaps TRBD1 as D (5 bases). There are 15 residues in the CDR3. V was cut by 2 bases and J by 1 base, with 9 bases left in between. Per germline, CDR1 KGHSH and CDR2 LQKENI. The CDR3, as DNA: TGTGCCAGCTCACCAGGCAGGGAGAGCAATCAGCCCCAGCATTTT. The encoded protein is CASSPGRESNQPQHF.

This chain links TRBV6-1 with TRBJ2-7; 7 bases match TRBD2. This CDR3 contains 13 residues. Trimming took 7 bases from V and 4 from J; bases not matched to a gene: 7. CDR1 is MNHNS, CDR2 SASEGT, per germline. The CDR3 DNA sequence: TGTGCCAGCACCCCCCCGCGGGGGTACGAGCAGTACTTC. Amino acid sequence: CASTPPRGYEQYF.

The CDR3 DNA reads TGTGCCAGCAGCTTAGCCTTTAGCGGGGGGCCTAGTGGCGAGACCCAGTACTTC. Protein sequence: CASSLAFSGGPSGETQYF. The chain employs TRBV7-6 and TRBJ2-5; TRBD2 matches at 10 bases. Trimming removed 0 bases from V and 5 bases from J; junction bases left unmatched: 12. CDR1 and CDR2 from the germline V gene are SGHVS and FNYEAQ. This CDR3 has 18 residues.

The chain employs TRBV28 and TRBJ1-5; D gene unclear. Germline V gene data show CDR1 as MDHEN and CDR2 as SYDVKM. The length of the CDR3 is 16 residues. Trimming cost V 2 bases and J 4 bases, with 15 bases left between them. CDR3 amino acids: CASSLRPGAFNQPQHF. The CDR3 DNA follows: TGTGCCAGCAGTTTAAGGCCCGGCGCCTTTAATCAGCCCCAGCATTTT.

The CDR3 here is CASSEGTQYF. CDR3 bases: TGTGCCAGCAGTGAGGGGACCCAGTACTTC. The chain employs TRBV6-1 and TRBJ2-5; D gene unclear. Germline lookup yields CDR1 MNHNS and CDR2 SASEGT. The V end lost 3 bases, the J end lost 7 bases, and 3 bases lay between the germline ends. The CDR3 runs 10 residues.

The chain combines TRBV2 with TRBJ2-5, with TRBD2 matching 13 bases. The CDR3 has 16 residues. The germline CDR1 and CDR2 sequences are SNHLY and FYNNEI. J lost 5 bases, V lost 5 bases, and 8 bases had no gene match. CDR3 coding DNA: TGTGCCAGCAGTCTAACTAGCGGGGGGGCCCGGGAGACCCAGTACTTC. Translated, it gives CASSLTSGGARETQYF.

The chain combines TRBV30 with TRBJ1-3; D call uncertain. From germline, CDR1 is GTSNPN and CDR2 SVGIG (reference sequence). This CDR3 has 16 amino acids. Trimming removed 2 bases from V and 4 bases from J, with 18 bases in between. The CDR3 region has the DNA TGTGCCTGGAGTCCTCCGGACGGTTTTGTAGGAAACACCATATATTTT. Protein: CAWSPPDGFVGNTIYF.

The genes are TRBV2 and TRBJ1-1; D not resolved. CDR1 is SNHLY, CDR2 FYNNEI, per germline. The V and J ends lost 4 bases and 1 base respectively, with 7 bases between them. This CDR3 contains 13 residues. CDR3 protein: CASSGPTNTEAFF. CDR3 DNA: TGTGCCAGCAGTGGCCCCACGAACACTGAAGCTTTCTTT. Drawing the rest from reference TRBV2 and TRBJ1-1, the complete variable domain is EPEVTQTPSHQVTQMGQEVILRCVPISNHLYFYWYRQILGQKVEFLVSFYNNEISEKSEIFDDQFSVERPDGSNFTLKIRSTKLEDSAMYFCASSGPTNTEAFFGQGTRLTVV.